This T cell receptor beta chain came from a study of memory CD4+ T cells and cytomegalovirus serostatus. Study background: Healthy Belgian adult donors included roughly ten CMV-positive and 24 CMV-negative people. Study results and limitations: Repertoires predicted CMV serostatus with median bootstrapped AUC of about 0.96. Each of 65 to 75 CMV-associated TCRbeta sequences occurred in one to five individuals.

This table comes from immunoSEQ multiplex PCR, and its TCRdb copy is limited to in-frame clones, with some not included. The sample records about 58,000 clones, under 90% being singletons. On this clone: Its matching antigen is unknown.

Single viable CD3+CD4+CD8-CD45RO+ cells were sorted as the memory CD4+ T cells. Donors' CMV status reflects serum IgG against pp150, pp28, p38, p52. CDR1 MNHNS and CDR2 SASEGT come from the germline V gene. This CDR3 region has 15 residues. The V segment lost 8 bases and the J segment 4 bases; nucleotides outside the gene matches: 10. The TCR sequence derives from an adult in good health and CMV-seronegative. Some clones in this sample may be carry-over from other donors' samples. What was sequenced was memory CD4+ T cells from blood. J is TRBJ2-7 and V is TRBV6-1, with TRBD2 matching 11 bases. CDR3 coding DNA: TGTGCCAGCGCCGAGAGTCGGACTAGCGGGTACGAGCAGTACTTC. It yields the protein CASAESRTSGYEQYF.